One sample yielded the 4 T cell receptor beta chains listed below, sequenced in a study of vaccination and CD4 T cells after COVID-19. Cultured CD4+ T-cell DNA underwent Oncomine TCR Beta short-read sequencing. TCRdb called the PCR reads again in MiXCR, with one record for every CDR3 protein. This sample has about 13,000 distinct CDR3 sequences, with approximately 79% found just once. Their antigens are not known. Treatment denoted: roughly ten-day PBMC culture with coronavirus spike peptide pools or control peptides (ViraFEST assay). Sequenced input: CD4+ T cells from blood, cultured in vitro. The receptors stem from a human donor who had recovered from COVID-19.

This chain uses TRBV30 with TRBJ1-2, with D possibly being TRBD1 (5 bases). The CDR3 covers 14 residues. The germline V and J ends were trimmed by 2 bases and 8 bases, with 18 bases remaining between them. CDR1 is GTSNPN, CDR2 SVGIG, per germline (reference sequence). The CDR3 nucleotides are TGTGCCTGGAGTATGGGGCCCATAGGAGAGGGCTACACCTTC. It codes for CAWSMGPIGEGYTF.

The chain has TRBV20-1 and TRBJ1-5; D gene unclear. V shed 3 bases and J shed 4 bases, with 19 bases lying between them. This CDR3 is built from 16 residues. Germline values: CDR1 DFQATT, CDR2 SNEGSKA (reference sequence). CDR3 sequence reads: CSASGRLSLTNQPQHF. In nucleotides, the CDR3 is TGCAGTGCTAGCGGCAGGCTCTCCTTGACGAATCAGCCCCAGCATTTT.

The CDR3 DNA reads as TGCGCCAGCAGTCGACTAGCCGGGTCGGACACCGGGGAGCTGTTTTTT. Encoded protein: CASSRLAGSDTGELFF. The chain couples TRBV10-1 to TRBJ2-2; 7 bases agree with TRBD2. V trimming: 5 bases; J trimming: 3 bases; junction bases outside the gene matches: 9. The germline V gene has CDR1 WNHNN and CDR2 SYGVQD (reference sequence). The length of the CDR3 is 16 residues.

CDR3 sequence reads: CASSGTGGDSPLHF. CDR3 bases: TGTGCCAGCAGCGGGACAGGGGGTGACTCACCCCTCCACTTT. The chain carries TRBV6-1 and TRBJ1-6; TRBD1 matches at 11 bases. J lost 10 bases, V lost 6 bases, and 5 bases had no gene match. The CDR3 loop spans 14 amino acids. Germline CDR1 and CDR2: MNHNS and SASEGT.